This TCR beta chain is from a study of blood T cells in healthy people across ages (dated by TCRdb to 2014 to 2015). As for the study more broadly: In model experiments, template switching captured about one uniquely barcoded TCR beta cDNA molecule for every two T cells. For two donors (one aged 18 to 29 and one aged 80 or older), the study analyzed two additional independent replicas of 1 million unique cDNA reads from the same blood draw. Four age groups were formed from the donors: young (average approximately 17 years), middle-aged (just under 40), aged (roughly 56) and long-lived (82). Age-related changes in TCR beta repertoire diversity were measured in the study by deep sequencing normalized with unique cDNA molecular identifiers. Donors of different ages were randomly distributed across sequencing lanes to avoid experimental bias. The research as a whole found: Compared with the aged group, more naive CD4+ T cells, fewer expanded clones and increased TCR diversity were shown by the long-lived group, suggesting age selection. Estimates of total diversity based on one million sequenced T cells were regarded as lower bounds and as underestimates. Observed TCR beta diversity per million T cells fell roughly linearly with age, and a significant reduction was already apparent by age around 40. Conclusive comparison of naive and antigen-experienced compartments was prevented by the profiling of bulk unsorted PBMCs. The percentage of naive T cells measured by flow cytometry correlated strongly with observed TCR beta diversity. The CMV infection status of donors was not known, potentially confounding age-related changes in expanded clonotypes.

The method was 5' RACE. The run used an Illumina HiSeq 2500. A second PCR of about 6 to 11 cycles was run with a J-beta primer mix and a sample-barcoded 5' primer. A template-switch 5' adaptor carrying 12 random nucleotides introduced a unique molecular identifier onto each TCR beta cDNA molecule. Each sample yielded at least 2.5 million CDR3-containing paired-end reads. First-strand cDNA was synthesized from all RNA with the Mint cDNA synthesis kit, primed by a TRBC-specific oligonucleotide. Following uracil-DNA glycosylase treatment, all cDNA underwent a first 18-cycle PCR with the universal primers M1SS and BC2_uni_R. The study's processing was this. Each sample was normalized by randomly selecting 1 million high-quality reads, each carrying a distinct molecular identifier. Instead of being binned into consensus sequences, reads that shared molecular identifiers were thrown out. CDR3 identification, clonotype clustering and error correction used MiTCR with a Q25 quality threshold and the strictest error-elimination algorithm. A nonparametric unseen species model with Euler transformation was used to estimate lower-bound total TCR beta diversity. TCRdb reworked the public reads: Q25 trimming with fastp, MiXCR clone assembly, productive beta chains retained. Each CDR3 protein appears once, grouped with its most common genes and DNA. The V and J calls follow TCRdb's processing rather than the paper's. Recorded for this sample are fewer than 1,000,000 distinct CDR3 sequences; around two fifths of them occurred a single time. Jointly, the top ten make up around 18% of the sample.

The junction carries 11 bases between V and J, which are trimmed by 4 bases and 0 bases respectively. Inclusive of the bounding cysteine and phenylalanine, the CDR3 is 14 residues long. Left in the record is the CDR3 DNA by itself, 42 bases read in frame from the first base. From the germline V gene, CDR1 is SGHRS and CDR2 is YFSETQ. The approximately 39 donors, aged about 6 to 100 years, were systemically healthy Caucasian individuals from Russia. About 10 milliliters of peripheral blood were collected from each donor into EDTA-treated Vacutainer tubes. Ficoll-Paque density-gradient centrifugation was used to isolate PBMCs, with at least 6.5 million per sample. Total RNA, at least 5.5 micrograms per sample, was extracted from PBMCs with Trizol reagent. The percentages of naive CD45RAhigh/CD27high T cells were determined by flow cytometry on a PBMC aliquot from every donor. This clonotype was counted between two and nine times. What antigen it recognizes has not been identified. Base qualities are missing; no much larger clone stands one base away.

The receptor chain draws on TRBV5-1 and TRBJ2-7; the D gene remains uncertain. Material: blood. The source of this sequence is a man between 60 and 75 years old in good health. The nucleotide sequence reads TGCGCCAGCAGCCAAGACCCTCGCTCCTACGAGCAGTACTTC. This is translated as CASSQDPRSYEQYF.